What follows are 22 T cell receptor beta chains derived from one specimen sequenced in a study of blood T cell repertoires in COVID-19. TCRdb keeps only in-frame clones here, not all; method: immunoSEQ multiplex PCR. The sample yields some 70,000 clones, about 84% seen once. The sequenced sample consisted of peripheral blood. All receptors come from an older woman with acute or convalescent COVID-19.

This clone has a handful of counts. This chain joins TRBV3-1 (or the pseudogene TRBV3-2) and TRBJ1-2; D is possibly TRBD1 (5 bases). Trimming stripped 1 base from V and 8 bases from J, with 11 bases between. Germline CDR1 and CDR2: LGHDT and YNNKEL (reference sequence). The CDR3 spans 13 residues. The CDR3 sequence is CASSQALRGGYTF. Written as DNA, the CDR3 is TGTGCCAGCAGCCAAGCCCTAAGGGGAGGCTACACCTTC.

The sample holds one count of this clone. The chain uses TRBV18 and TRBJ2-5, with 9 positions matching TRBD1. The ends lost 2 bases at V and 9 bases at J; junction bases unmatched: 10. Germline CDR1 and CDR2: KGHSH and LQKENI. The CDR3 sequence is 15 residues long. The CDR3 sequence: CASSPGTGSAGAQYF. The CDR3 DNA reads as TGTGCCAGCTCACCAGGGACAGGGAGTGCGGGGGCCCAGTACTTC.

Only one count was recorded for this clone. V usage is TRBV30 and J usage is TRBJ2-7; maybe TRBD2 (6 bases). The V and J ends lost 5 bases and 3 bases respectively, with 14 bases between them. The CDR3 covers 13 residues. CDR1 is GTSNPN and CDR2 is SVGIG in the germline V gene (reference sequence). The CDR3 DNA reads TGTGCCTGGGGGGTTGGGGGGAGCTACGAGCAGTACTTC. The encoded protein is CAWGVGGSYEQYF.

The chain carries TRBV2 and TRBJ1-4; 10 bases are shared with TRBD1. With V trimmed by 6 bases and J by 1 base, 2 bases remained unmatched. The CDR3 covers 15 residues. Looked up from germline, CDR1 is SNHLY and CDR2 is FYNNEI. In DNA form, the CDR3 reads TGTGCCAGCAGACGGGACAGGGGAACTAATGAAAAACTGTTTTTT. It codes for CASRRDRGTNEKLFF.

This clone was detected only a few times. The chain uses TRBV18 and TRBJ1-3; 8 nucleotides line up with TRBD1. With V trimmed by 1 base and J by 2 bases, 7 bases remained unmatched. This CDR3 spans 17 amino acids. The germline CDR1 and CDR2 sequences are KGHSH and LQKENI. The chain's CDR3 is CASSPRSGQGPGNTIYF. The CDR3 DNA reads as TGTGCCAGCTCACCACGGTCCGGACAGGGACCTGGAAACACCATATATTTT.

Worth noting for this clone: This CDR3 is also generated by other DNA sequences in the sample. The CDR3 DNA reads TGTGCCAGCAGCCAAGAGGGCAGGGGGGAAAAACTGTTTTTT. This encodes CASSQEGRGEKLFF. The V call is TRBV4-2, the J call TRBJ1-4; 7 bases line up with TRBD1. The V gene's germline CDR1 is LGHNA and CDR2 YNFKEQ. Trimming took 0 bases from V and 8 from J; bases not matched to a gene: 3. The CDR3 contains 14 residues.

The chain employs TRBV6-5 and TRBJ1-1; D is unclear. Germline V CDR1 and CDR2: MNHEY, SVGAGI. CDR3 length equals 11 residues. V lost 7 bases, J lost 8 bases, and 11 bases lay in between. The CDR3: CASILGWEAFF. Written as DNA, the CDR3 is TGTGCCAGCATACTAGGGTGGGAAGCTTTCTTT.

The J gene is TRBJ1-1, the V gene TRBV6-5; D possibly corresponds to TRBD1 (5 bases). The CDR3 consists of 15 residues. The germline V gene encodes CDR1 MNHEY and CDR2 SVGAGI. Trimming shortened V by 0 bases and J by 5 bases, and 13 bases separated the two germline ends. CDR3 loop: CASSYSIRGSTEAFF. Here the CDR3 DNA reads TGTGCCAGCAGTTACTCGATTCGGGGGAGTACTGAAGCTTTCTTT.

J is TRBJ1-2 and V is TRBV6-6, with D possibly matching TRBD1 (6 bases). V dropped 6 bases and J dropped 9 bases, with 14 bases sitting between them. CDR1 is MNHNY and CDR2 is SVGAGI in the germline V gene (reference sequence). This CDR3 has 12 residues. CDR3 in DNA: TGTGCCAGCAGCAGCTGGACAGAGAGCTACACCTTC. This codes for CASSSWTESYTF.

The CDR3 coding sequence is TGTGCCGGCTACGACAGTAACTATGGCTACACCTTC. It encodes CAGYDSNYGYTF. This chain uses TRBV6-5 with TRBJ1-2, with D tentatively TRBD1 (5 bases). The CDR3 runs to 12 residues. Germline V gene sequence: CDR1 MNHEY, CDR2 SVGAGI. The V gene lost 11 bases and the J gene lost 1 base, with 11 bases spanning the gap.

The J gene is TRBJ2-2, the V gene TRBV19; 10 positions agree with TRBD2. J lost 4 bases, V lost 3 bases, and 5 bases had no gene match. The CDR3 is 16 amino acids. Germline V gene lookup returns CDR1 LNHDA and CDR2 SQIVND (reference sequence). CDR3 DNA: TGTGCCAGTAGTATTCTAGCGGGAGTCGGCACCGGGGAGCTGTTTTTT. It specifies CASSILAGVGTGELFF.

The V and J genes are TRBV28 and TRBJ1-6; 8 nucleotides agree with TRBD1. Germline V lookup: CDR1 MDHEN, CDR2 SYDVKM. Trimming at V came to 8 bases and at J to 2 bases, leaving 5 bases not matched to a gene. The CDR3 contains 15 residues. DNA for the CDR3: TGTGCCAGCCTCCGGGGACAGGCCTATAATTCACCCCTCCACTTT. Protein product: CASLRGQAYNSPLHF.

The chain joins TRBV6-5 to TRBJ1-1; D is unclear. CDR1 and CDR2 from the germline V gene are MNHEY and SVGAGI. V gave up 8 bases and J gave up 0 bases, with 10 bases separating them. This CDR3 is 13 amino acids long. Written as DNA, the CDR3 is TGTGCCAGCCTACCTTTGGTGAACACTGAAGCTTTCTTT. Translating gives CASLPLVNTEAFF.

The chain combines TRBV7-9 with TRBJ1-4, with 8 positions matching TRBD1. V gave up 4 bases and J gave up 7 bases; unmatched junction bases: 11. There are 16 residues in the CDR3. The germline V gene encodes CDR1 SEHNR and CDR2 FQNEAQ (reference sequence). The CDR3 loop reads CASSYQSGQGGEKLFF. The CDR3 nucleotides read TGTGCCAGCAGCTACCAATCTGGACAGGGCGGTGAAAAACTGTTTTTT.

The chain combines TRBV5-4 with TRBJ1-3, with D possibly being TRBD1 (5 bases). The germline V gene encodes CDR1 SGHNT and CDR2 YYREEE (reference sequence). The CDR3 extends over 16 amino acids. V was trimmed by 2 bases and J by 2 bases, leaving 14 bases between them. CDR3 amino acids: CASSLAGNSPGNTIYF. In nucleotides, the CDR3 is TGTGCCAGCAGCTTAGCAGGGAACTCGCCTGGAAACACCATATATTTT. Looking up the rest from reference TRBV5-4 and TRBJ1-3 gives the full variable domain: ETGVTQSPTHLIKTRGQQVTLRCSSQSGHNTVSWYQQALGQGPQFIFQYYREEENGRGNFPPRFSGLQFPNYSSELNVNALELDDSALYLCASSLAGNSPGNTIYFGEGSWLTVV.

V and J are TRBV6-2 or TRBV6-3 and TRBJ2-7; D gene uncertain. The CDR3 consists of 15 residues. Germline CDR1 MNHEY, CDR2 SVGEGT. V lost 4 bases, J lost 1 base, and 14 bases lay in between. CDR3 bases: TGTGCCAGCAGTTCCATATATAGAGATTCCTACGAGCAGTACTTC. Its protein product is CASSSIYRDSYEQYF.

The CDR3 coding sequence is TGTGCCAGCAGTGACTTTCTAGATCCGACAGGGACCCACGAGCAGTACTTC. It yields the protein CASSDFLDPTGTHEQYF. V usage is TRBV6-1 and J usage is TRBJ2-7; 7 bases line up with TRBD1. J was trimmed by 5 bases and V by 3 bases; bases with no gene match: 16. This CDR3 has 17 residues. In germline, CDR1 is MNHNS, CDR2 SASEGT.

The V gene is TRBV20-1, the J gene TRBJ2-2, with D tentatively TRBD1 (5 bases). Germline V gene sequence: CDR1 DFQATT, CDR2 SNEGSKA (reference sequence). V was clipped by 3 bases and J by 4 bases, with 18 bases between them. CDR3 length: 16 residues. The CDR3 DNA reads TGCAGTGCTAGTAAGGCGGATAGGGGAATCACCGGGGAGCTGTTTTTT. It specifies CSASKADRGITGELFF.

As for this clone: One end of the junction is discordant with germline, which a read error may explain. The V gene is TRBV25-1, the J gene TRBJ1-2; TRBD1 might be the D (5 bases). Germline values: CDR1 MGHDK, CDR2 SYGVNS. This CDR3 has 14 residues. This CDR3 reads CASSEGLSPEAGKF. The CDR3 bases are TGTGCCAGCAGTGAAGGTCTATCACCTGAGGCAGGGAAGTTC.

This sequence joins TRBV5-1 and TRBJ2-1, with D unresolved. The CDR3 sequence is 15 residues long. Per germline, CDR1 SGHRS and CDR2 YFSETQ. Trimming left V 0 bases short and J 5 bases short, with 12 bases between. In DNA, the CDR3 is TGCGCCAGCAGCTTGGCGCCAGGAACACACAATGAGCAGTTCTTC. It yields the protein CASSLAPGTHNEQFF. Full variable domain (rest looked up from reference TRBV5-1 and TRBJ2-1): KAGVTQTPRYLIKTRGQQVTLSCSPISGHRSVSWYQQTPGQGLQFLFEYFSETQRNKGNFPGRFSGRQFSNSRSEMNVSTLELGDSALYLCASSLAPGTHNEQFFGPGTRLTVL.

This chain connects TRBV5-8 to TRBJ2-2; 9 bases align to TRBD1. Trimming removed 2 bases from V and 5 bases from J; junction bases left unmatched: 1. The CDR3 totals 14 residues. Germline V CDR1 and CDR2: SGHTS, YDEGEE. This chain's CDR3 is CASSLQGATGELFF. CDR3 DNA sequence: TGTGCCAGCAGCTTACAGGGGGCGACCGGGGAGCTGTTTTTT.

The rearrangement links TRBV10-2 to TRBJ1-2; unclear D gene. The CDR3 consists of 12 residues. V was trimmed by 3 bases and J by 2 bases, leaving 4 bases between them. The germline V gene has CDR1 WSHSY and CDR2 SAAADI. In nucleotides, the CDR3 is TGCGCCAGCAGTGAACAGAACTATGGCTACACCTTC. It specifies CASSEQNYGYTF.